This T cell receptor (beta chain) was obtained from a study of identical twins. This CDR3 is 15 amino acids long. This clonotype was counted ten times or more. TCRdb re-derived calls from the 5' RACE reads in MiXCR, one entry per CDR3 protein. Seen here are around 140,000 distinct CDR3 sequences, approximately 4% observed once, and the top ten hold about 7.8%. The specimen was memory T cells sorted from blood. V usage is TRBV12-1 and J usage is TRBJ2-3. TRBV12-1 is a pseudogene segment. This receptor was identified in a man in his late teens or twenties in good health. The CDR3 loop is CASSFHLTSTDTQYF. The CDR3 region has the DNA TGTGCCAGCAGCTTTCACTTGACTAGCACAGATACGCAGTATTTT.